The clone carrying this T cell receptor beta chain was picked up many times. The data belong to a study of T cells of healthy individuals. The CDR3 has 11 amino acids. Germline V gene data show CDR1 as SQVTM and CDR2 as ANQGSEA. V was clipped by 4 bases and J by 7 bases, with 10 bases between them. TCRdb independently ran MiXCR on the 5' RACE reads; one entry per CDR3 protein. The repertoire includes around 80,000 distinct CDR3 sequences, roughly 5% of them detected once, and around 6.9% sits in the top ten. The sequence came from a female donor in good health. This rearrangement joins TRBV29-1 to TRBJ1-2; D perhaps matches TRBD1 (6 bases). The CDR3 protein is CSVGYRAGYTF. CDR3 nucleotides: TGCAGCGTTGGGTACAGGGCTGGCTACACCTTC. Variable domain in full (rest from reference TRBV29-1 and TRBJ1-2): SAVISQKPSRDICQRGTSLTIQCQVDSQVTMMFWYRQQPGQSLTLIATANQGSEATYESGFVIDKFPISRPNLTFSTLTVSNMSPEDSSIYLCSVGYRAGYTFGSGTRLTVV.